This TCR beta chain was captured by sequencing in a study of cytomegalovirus exposure and HLA in healthy donors. Study-wide results and limits: The study found most TCR sequences rare, yet found some public TCRs in many donors.

With 60 Vbeta and 13 Jbeta primers, the PCR was carried out. The method was immunoSEQ multiplex PCR; TCRdb's version includes in-frame clones alone and lacks a portion of them. The table has roughly 120,000 clones, 73% seen once. In regard to this clone: Its antigen is not identified.

CDR3 length equals 15 residues. The ends lost 6 bases at V and 1 base at J; junction bases unmatched: 4. Germline lookup yields CDR1 MNHEY and CDR2 SVGAGI. The specimen was PBMCs. The TCR sequence derives from a woman between 40 and 55 years old in good health and CMV-seronegative. The rearrangement joins TRBV6-5 to TRBJ1-4; TRBD1 matches at 8 bases. The CDR3 spells CASRHDRGTNEKLFF. CDR3 nucleotides: TGTGCCAGCAGACACGACAGGGGAACTAATGAAAAACTGTTTTTT.